This T cell receptor beta chain is drawn from a study of T-cell memory formation after mild COVID-19. Findings and limits, study-wide: Memory sampled before infection contained some responding clones, suggesting cross-reactive memory joined. Unconfirmed was the SARS-CoV-2 specificity of second-wave clones that peaked on day 37. Clones contracting over day 15 to 85 were CD4/CD8 balanced, with later expanders leaning CD4+.

Employing constant-segment primers, 5'RACE generated TCR alpha and TCR beta cDNA libraries bearing sample barcodes and UMIs. TCRdb fed the 5' RACE reads into MiXCR, producing one record per CDR3 protein. Of some 450,000 distinct CDR3 sequences in the sample, roughly 18% were seen once. With regard to this clonotype: Antigen unknown.

Trimming stripped 0 bases from V and 4 bases from J, with 13 bases between. This CDR3 contains 17 residues. Germline CDR1 is LGHNA and CDR2 is YSLEER. Sequenced sample: PBMCs or a T cell subset sorted from them (not recorded which). The TCR sequence derives from a man between 18 and 35 years old who had mild COVID-19 (a few samples of this study predate the infection). Cell type and time point are not known. The chain employs TRBV4-3 and TRBJ1-6, with D possibly being TRBD1 (5 bases). The CDR3 nucleotides read TGCGCCAGCAGCCAAGATAAGGGGATGGGGTATAATTCACCCCTCCACTTT. Translated: CASSQDKGMGYNSPLHF.